This TCR beta chain was sequenced in a study of cytomegalovirus exposure and HLA in healthy donors. The CDR3 is 17 residues long. The germline V gene has CDR1 SEHNR and CDR2 FQNEAQ (reference sequence). V was pared by 5 bases and J by 0 bases, with 17 bases between. The PCR employed 60 Vbeta primers together with 13 Jbeta primers. Generated by immunoSEQ multiplex PCR, the TCRdb table keeps only in-frame clones and is missing some. The sample carries 150,000 to 200,000 clones, less than 90% recorded once. This chain joins TRBV7-9 and TRBJ2-1; TRBD2 might be the D (5 bases). The sequence was collected from a male donor in good health and CMV-seropositive. The sequencing sample was made of PBMCs. CDR3 nucleotides: TGTGCCAGCAGCGCGAGCGGAGAAGACCTCTCCTACAATGAGCAGTTCTTC. Translating it yields CASSASGEDLSYNEQFF.